The subject of this entry is one TCR beta chain. In the study's own analysis: Amplified reference gene primers provided the basis for estimating nucleated cell counts. Repertoires were generated with immunoSEQ multiplex PCR, while TCRdb's copy carries only in-frame clones and drops some. The D gene and trimming were derived from the DNA, and the V and J assignments and clone size from that table. The data hold roughly 71,000 clones, with approximately 82% observed a single time. In germline, CDR1 is SNHLY, CDR2 FYNNEI. V lost 2 bases to trimming and J lost 2 bases, with 9 bases between them. This CDR3 spans 14 amino acids. This record belongs to a study of blood T cell repertoires in COVID-19. About the study: Specimens from acute and convalescent COVID-19 originated in the United States, Italy and Spain. PBMCs, B-cell-depleted T cells, or T cells provided the cDNA or gDNA that made up the material.

The receptor comes from a woman older than 75 with acute or convalescent COVID-19. The sample was peripheral blood. The chain combines TRBV2 with TRBJ1-1, with D unresolved. CDR3 in DNA: TGTGCCAGCAGTGAAACCACAGCCAACACTGAAGCTTTCTTT. Translated, it gives CASSETTANTEAFF.